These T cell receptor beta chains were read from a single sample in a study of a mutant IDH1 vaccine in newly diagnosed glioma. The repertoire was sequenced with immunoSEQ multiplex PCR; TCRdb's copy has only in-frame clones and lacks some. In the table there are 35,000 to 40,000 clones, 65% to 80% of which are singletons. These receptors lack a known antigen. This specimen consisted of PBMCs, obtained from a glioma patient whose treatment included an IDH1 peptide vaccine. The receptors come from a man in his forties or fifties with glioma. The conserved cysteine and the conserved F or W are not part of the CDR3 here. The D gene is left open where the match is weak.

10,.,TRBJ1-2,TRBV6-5,ASGFANYGYT
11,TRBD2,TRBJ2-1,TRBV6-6,ASSSGTSPEQF
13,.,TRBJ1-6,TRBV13,ASSLGGQMKSPLH
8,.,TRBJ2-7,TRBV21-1,ASSNYEQY
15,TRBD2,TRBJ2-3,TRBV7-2,ASSLDPGGRGTDTQY
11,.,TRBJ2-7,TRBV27,ASRPLGSYEQY
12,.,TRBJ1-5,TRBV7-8,ASSQNGGYQPQH
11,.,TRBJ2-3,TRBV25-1,ASSEYGDDTQY
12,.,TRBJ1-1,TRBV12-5,ASGSGTPDTEAF
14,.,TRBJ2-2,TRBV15,ATSRGTDSNTGELF
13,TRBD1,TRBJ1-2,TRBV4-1,ASSQDSGDRSGYT
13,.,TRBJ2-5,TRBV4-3,ASSQDSGVKETQY
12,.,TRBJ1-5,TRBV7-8,ASSLEVNRGAQH
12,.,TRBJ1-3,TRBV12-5,ASRQGREGNTIY
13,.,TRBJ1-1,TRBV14,ASSQSSFMNTEAF
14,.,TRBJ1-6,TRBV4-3,ASSQVVGGFNSPLH
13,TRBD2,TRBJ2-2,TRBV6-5,ASSYSTSGPGELF
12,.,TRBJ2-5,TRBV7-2,ASSGSRVGETQY
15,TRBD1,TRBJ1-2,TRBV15,ATTPDGQGAGFDGYT
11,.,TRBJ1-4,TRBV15,ATSRDVNEKLF
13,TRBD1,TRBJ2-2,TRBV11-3,ASSPGTENTGELF
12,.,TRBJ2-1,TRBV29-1,SVVQHRTYNEQF
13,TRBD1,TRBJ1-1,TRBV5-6,ASSLVGTVSTEAF
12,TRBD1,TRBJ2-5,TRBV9,ASSVTGQQETQY
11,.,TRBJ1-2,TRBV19,ASNPSGQRFYT
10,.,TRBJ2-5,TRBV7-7,ASSPSAGTQY
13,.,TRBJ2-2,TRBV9,ASSGVNSAAGELF
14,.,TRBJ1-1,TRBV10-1,ASSGGPGTQNTEAF
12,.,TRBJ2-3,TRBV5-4,ASSLWQSTDTQY
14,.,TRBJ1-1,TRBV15,ATSRDKSGGATEAF
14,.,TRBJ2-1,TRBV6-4,ASSDSSGSSYNEQF
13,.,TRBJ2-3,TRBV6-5,ASSSLWEPTDTQY
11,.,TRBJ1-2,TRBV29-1,SAPPPGSDGYT
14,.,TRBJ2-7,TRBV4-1,ASSQDRREGTYEQY
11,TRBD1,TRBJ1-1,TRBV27,ASSMTGDTEAF
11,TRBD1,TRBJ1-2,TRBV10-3,ASTRDRGYGYT
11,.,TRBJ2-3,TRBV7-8,ASSPPRADTQY
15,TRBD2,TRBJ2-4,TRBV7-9,ASSPHLAGVKANIQY
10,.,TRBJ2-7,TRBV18,ASSPRGGEQY